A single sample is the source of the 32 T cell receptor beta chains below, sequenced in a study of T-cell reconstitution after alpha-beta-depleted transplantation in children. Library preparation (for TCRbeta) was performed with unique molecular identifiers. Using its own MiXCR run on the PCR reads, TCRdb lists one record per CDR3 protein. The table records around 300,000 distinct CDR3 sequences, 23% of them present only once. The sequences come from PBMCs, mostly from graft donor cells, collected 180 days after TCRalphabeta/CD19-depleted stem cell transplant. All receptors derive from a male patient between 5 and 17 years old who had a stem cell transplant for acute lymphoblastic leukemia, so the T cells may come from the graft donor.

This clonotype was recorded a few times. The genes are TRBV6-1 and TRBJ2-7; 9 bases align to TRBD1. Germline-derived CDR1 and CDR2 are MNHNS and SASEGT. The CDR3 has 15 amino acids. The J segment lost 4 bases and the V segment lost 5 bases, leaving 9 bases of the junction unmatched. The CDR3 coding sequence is TGTGCCAGCAGTCGGGCGGGACAGGGACGATACGAGCAGTACTTC. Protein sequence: CASSRAGQGRYEQYF.

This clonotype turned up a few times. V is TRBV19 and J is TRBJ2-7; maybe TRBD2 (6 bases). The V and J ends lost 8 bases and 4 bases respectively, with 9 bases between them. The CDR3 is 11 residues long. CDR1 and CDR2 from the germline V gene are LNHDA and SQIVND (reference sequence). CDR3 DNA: TGTGCCAGTGGGAGGACGTACGAGCAGTACTTC. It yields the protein CASGRTYEQYF.

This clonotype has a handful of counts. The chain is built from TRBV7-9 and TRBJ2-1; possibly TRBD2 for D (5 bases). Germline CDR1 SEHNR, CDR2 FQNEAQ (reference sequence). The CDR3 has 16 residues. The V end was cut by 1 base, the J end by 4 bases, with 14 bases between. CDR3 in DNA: TGTGCCAGCAGCTTAGGAAACGGGATTACGTACAATGAGCAGTTCTTC. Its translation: CASSLGNGITYNEQFF. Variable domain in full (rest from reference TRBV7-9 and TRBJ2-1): DTGVSQNPRHKITKRGQNVTFRCDPISEHNRLYWYRQTLGQGPEFLTYFQNEAQLEKSRLLSDRFSAERPKGSFSTLEIQRTEQGDSAMYLCASSLGNGITYNEQFFGPGTRLTVL.

CDR3 coding DNA: TGTGCCAGCAGCTTAGTTTCGGGGGGCGGTCAGCCCCAGCATTTT. Protein sequence: CASSLVSGGGQPQHF. V usage is TRBV7-2 and J usage is TRBJ1-5, with D possibly TRBD1 on 6 matching bases. The CDR3 extends over 15 amino acids. Germline assignment: CDR1 SGHTA and CDR2 FQGNSA. V lost 1 base, J lost 6 bases, and 13 bases lay in between.

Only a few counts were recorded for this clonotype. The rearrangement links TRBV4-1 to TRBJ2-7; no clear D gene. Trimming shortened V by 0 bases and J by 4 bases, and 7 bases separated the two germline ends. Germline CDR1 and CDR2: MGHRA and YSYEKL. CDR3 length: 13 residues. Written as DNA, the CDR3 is TGCGCCAGCAGCCAAGATGGCAGTTACGAGCAGTACTTC. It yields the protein CASSQDGSYEQYF.

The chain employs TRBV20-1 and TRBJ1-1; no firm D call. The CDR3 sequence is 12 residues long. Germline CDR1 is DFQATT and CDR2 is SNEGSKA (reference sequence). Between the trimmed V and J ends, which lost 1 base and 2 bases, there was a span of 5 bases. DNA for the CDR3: TGCAGTGCTAGAGGGGCAAACACTGAAGCTTTCTTT. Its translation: CSARGANTEAFF.

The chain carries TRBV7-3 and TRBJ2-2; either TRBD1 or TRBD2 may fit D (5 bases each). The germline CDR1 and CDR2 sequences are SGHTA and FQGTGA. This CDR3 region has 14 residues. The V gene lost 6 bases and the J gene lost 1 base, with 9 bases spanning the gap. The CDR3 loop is CASRRGRNTGELFF. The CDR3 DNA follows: TGTGCCAGCAGAAGGGGACGGAACACCGGGGAGCTGTTTTTT.

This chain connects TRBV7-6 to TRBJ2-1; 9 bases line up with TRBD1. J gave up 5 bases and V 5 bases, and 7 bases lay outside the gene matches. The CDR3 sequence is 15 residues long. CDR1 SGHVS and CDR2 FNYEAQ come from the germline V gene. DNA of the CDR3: TGTGCCAGCAGCCCCTACAGGGGGCGAAACAATGAGCAGTTCTTC. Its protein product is CASSPYRGRNNEQFF.

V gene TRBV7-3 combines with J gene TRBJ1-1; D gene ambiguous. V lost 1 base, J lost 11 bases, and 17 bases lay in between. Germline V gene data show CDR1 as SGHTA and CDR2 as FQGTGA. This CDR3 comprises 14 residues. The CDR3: CASSLRGLSTWAFF. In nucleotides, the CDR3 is TGTGCCAGCAGCTTAAGGGGATTATCGACGTGGGCTTTCTTT. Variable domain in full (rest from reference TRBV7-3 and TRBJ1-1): GAGVSQTPSNKVTEKGKYVELRCDPISGHTALYWYRQSLGQGPEFLIYFQGTGAADDSGLPNDRFFAVRPEGSVSTLKIQRTERGDSAVYLCASSLRGLSTWAFFGQGTRLTVV.

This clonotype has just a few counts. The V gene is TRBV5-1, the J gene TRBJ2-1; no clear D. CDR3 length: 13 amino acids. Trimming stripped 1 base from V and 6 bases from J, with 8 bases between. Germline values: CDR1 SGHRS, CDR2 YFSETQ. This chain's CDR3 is CASSLLAINEQFF. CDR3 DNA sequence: TGCGCCAGCAGCTTGCTCGCGATCAATGAGCAGTTCTTC.

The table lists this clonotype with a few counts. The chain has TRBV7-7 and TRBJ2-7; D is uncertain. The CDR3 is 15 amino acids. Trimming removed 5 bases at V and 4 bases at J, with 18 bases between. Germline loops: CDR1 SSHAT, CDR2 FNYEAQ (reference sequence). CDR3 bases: TGTGCCAGCAGCCCCGGGCCGGCCTCGTCTTACGAGCAGTACTTC. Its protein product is CASSPGPASSYEQYF.

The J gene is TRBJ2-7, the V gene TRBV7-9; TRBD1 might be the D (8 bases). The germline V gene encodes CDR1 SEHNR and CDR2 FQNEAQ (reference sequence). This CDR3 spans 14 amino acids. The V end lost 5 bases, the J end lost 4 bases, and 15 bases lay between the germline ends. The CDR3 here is CASSDGQGGYEQYF. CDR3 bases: TGTGCCAGCAGCGACGGACAGGGAGGGTACGAGCAGTACTTC.

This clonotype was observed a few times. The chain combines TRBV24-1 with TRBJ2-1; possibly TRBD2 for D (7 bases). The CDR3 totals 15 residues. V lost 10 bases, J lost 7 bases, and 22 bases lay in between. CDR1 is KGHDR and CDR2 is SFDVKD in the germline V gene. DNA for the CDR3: TGTGCCACTAGGGAAGGGGGGGCGTGGGGGAATGAGCAGTTCTTC. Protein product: CATREGGAWGNEQFF.

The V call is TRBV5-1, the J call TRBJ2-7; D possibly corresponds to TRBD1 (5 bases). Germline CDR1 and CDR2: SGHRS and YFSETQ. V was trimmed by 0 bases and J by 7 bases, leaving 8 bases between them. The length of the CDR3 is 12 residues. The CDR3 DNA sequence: TGCGCCAGCAGCTTGGAGACAGCTGAGCAGTACTTC. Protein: CASSLETAEQYF.

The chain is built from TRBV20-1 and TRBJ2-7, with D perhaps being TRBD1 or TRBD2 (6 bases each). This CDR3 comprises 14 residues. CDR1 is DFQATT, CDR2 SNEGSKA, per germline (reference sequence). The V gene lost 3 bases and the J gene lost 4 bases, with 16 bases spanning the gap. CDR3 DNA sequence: TGCAGTGCTAGGTATGCCCGGGGGCGGTACGAGCAGTACTTC. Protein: CSARYARGRYEQYF.

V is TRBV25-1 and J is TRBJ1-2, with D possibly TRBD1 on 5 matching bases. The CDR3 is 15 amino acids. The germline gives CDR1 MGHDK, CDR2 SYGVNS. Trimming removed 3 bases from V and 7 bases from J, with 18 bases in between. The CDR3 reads CASSERTARAGGYTF. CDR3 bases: TGTGCCAGCAGTGAGCGCACAGCCAGGGCGGGTGGCTACACCTTC.

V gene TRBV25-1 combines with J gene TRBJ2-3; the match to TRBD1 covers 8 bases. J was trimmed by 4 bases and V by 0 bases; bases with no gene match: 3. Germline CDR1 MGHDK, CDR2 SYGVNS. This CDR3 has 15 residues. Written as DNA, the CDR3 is TGTGCCAGCAGTGAATACCAGGGGGCAGCAGATACGCAGTATTTT. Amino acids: CASSEYQGAADTQYF.

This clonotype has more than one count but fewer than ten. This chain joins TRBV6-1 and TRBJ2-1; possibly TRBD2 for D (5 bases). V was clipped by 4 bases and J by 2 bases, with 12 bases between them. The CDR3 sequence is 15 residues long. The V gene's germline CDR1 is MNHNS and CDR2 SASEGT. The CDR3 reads CASSAPLRAYNEQFF. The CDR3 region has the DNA TGTGCCAGCAGTGCGCCCCTGCGGGCCTACAATGAGCAGTTCTTC.

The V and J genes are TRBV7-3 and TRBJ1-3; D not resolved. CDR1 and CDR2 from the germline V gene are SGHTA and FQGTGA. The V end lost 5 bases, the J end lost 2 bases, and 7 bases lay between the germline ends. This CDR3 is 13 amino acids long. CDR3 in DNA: TGTGCCAGCAGCGCCCAACCTGGAAACACCATATATTTT. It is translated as CASSAQPGNTIYF.

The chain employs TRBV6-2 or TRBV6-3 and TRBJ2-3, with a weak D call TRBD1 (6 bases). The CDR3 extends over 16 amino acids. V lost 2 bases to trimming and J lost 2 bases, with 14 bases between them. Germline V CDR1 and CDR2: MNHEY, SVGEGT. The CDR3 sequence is CASSYDGTKLTDTQYF. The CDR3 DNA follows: TGTGCCAGCAGTTACGATGGGACAAAACTCACAGATACGCAGTATTTT.

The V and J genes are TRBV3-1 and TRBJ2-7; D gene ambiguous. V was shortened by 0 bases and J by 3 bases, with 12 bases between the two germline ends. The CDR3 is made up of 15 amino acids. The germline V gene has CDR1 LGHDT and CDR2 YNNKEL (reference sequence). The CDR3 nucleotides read TGTGCCAGCAGCCAAGATCTTGGTTCCCACTACGAGCAGTACTTC. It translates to CASSQDLGSHYEQYF.

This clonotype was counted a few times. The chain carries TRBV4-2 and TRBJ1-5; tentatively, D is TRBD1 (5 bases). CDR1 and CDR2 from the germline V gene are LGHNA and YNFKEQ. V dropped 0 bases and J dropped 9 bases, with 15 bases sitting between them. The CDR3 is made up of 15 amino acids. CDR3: CASSQDTRGLGPQHF. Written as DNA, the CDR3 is TGTGCCAGCAGCCAAGATACTAGGGGCCTGGGGCCCCAGCATTTT.

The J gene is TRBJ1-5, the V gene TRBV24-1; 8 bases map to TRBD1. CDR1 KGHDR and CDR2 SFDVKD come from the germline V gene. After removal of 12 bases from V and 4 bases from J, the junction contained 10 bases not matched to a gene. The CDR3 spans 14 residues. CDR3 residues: CASQGASPNQPQHF. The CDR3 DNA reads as TGTGCCTCGCAGGGGGCGAGCCCTAATCAGCCCCAGCATTTT.

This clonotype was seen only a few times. The CDR3 reads CATRRRGNEQFF. The CDR3 DNA follows: TGTGCCACCAGGAGACGGGGTAATGAGCAGTTCTTC. The genes are TRBV15 and TRBJ2-1; weak D call: TRBD2 (5 bases). Germline V CDR1 and CDR2: LNHNV, YYDKDF (reference sequence). The CDR3 totals 12 residues. Deletions cut 6 bases from V and 7 bases from J, with 10 bases between.

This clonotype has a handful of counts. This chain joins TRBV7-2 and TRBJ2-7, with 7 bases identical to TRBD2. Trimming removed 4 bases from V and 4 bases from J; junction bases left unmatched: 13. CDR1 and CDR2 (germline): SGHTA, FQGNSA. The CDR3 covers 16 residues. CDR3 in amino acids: CASSSGWAGAEYEQYF. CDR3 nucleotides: TGTGCCAGCAGCTCGGGGTGGGCGGGAGCGGAGTACGAGCAGTACTTC.

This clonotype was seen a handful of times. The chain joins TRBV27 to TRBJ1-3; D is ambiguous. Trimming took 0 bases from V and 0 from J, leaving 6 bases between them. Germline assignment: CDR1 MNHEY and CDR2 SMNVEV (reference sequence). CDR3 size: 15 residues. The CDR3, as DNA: TGTGCCAGCAGTTTATCCAGGAACTCTGGAAACACCATATATTTT. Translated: CASSLSRNSGNTIYF.

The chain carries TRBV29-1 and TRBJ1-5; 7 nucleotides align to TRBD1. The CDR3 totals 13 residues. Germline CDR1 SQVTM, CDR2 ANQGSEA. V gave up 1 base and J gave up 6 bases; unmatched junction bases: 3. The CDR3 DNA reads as TGCAGCGTTGAAGGGACAGGCGGTCAGCCCCAGCATTTT. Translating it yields CSVEGTGGQPQHF. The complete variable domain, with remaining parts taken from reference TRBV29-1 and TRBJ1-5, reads SAVISQKPSRDICQRGTSLTIQCQVDSQVTMMFWYRQQPGQSLTLIATANQGSEATYESGFVIDKFPISRPNLTFSTLTVSNMSPEDSSIYLCSVEGTGGQPQHFGDGTRLSIL.

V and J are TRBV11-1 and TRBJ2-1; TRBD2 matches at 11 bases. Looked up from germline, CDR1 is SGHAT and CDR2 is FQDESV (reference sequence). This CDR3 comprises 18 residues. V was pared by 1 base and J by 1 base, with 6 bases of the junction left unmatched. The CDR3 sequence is CASSLELAGAVSYNEQFF. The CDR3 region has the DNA TGTGCCAGCAGCTTAGAACTAGCGGGAGCCGTATCCTACAATGAGCAGTTCTTC. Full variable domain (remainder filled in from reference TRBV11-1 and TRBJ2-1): EAEVAQSPRYKITEKSQAVAFWCDPISGHATLYWYRQILGQGPELLVQFQDESVVDDSQLPKDRFSAERLKGVDSTLKIQPAELGDSAMYLCASSLELAGAVSYNEQFFGPGTRLTVL.

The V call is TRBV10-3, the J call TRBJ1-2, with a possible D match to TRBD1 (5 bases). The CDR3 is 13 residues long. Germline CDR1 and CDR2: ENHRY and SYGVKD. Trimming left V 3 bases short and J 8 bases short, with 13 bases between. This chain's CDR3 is CAISEAGGLGYTF. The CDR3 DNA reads TGTGCCATCAGTGAAGCCGGGGGACTCGGCTACACCTTC.

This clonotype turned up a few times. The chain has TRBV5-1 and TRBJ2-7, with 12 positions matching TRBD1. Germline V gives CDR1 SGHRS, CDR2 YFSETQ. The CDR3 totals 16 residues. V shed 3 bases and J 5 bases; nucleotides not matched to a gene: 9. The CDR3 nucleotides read TGCGCCAGCAGCTCGGGACAGGGGGCGAGAAAGGACGAGCAGTACTTC. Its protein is CASSSGQGARKDEQYF.

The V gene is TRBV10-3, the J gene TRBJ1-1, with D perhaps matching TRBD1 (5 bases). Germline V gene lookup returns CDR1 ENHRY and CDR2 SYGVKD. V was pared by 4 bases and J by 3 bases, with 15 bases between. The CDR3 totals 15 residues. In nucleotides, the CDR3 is TGTGCCATCAGTGCCTCCAGGGTTATGGACACTGAAGCTTTCTTT. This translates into CAISASRVMDTEAFF.

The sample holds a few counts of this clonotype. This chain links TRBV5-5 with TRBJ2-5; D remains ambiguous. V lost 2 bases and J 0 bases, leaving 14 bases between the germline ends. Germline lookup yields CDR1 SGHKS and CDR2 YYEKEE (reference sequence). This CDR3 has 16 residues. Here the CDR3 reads CASSLLFHADQETQYF. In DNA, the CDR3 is TGTGCCAGCAGCTTACTCTTTCACGCCGACCAAGAGACCCAGTACTTC.